This TCR beta chain was recovered during a study of cytomegalovirus exposure and HLA in healthy donors. This CDR3 has 16 residues. V lost 2 bases to trimming and J lost 0 bases, with 11 bases between them. Germline values: CDR1 MNHEY, CDR2 SVGAGI. The PCR ran on 60 Vbeta and 13 Jbeta primers. In the authors' workflow: Counted up in a later analysis, unique TCR beta chains came to some 75 million, with about 9.9 million shared. Clones were sequenced by immunoSEQ multiplex PCR, and TCRdb holds only the in-frame ones, with some missing. V and J calls and clone size follow that table, whereas D and trimming were derived from the DNA. The sample consists of around 150,000 clones, about four fifths of them appearing once. As concerns this clone: Its antigen is still unknown.

General study findings and limits: In a later analysis, compared with equally common non-associated chains, HLA-associated beta chains were more expanded.

The TCR originated in a man aged 30 to 39 in good health and CMV-seronegative. The V and J genes are TRBV6-5 and TRBJ1-3; D gene unclear. Source material: PBMCs. DNA of the CDR3: TGTGCCAGCAGTTACGGGCCAGGATCCTCTGGAAACACCATATATTTT. Its translation: CASSYGPGSSGNTIYF.